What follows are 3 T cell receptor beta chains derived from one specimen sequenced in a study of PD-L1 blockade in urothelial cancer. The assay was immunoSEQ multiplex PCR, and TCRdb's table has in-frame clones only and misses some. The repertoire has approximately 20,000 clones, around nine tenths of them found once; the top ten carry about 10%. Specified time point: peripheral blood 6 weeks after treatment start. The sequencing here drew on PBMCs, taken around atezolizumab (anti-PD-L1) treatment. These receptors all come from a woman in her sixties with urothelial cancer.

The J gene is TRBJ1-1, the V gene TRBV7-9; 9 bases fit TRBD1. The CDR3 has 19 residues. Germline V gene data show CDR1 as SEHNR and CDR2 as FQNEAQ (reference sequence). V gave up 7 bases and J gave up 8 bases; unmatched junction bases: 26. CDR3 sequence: CASIPRLPSADRGGWEAFF. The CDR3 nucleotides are TGTGCCAGCATACCAAGACTCCCTTCAGCGGACAGGGGAGGATGGGAAGCTTTCTTT.

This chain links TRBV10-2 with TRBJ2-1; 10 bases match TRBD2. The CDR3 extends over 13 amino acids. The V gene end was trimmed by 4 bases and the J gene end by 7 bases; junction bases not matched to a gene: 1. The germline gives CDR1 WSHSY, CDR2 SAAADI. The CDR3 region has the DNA TGCGCCAGCAGTGCTAGCGGGGGAAATGAGCAGTTCTTC. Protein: CASSASGGNEQFF.

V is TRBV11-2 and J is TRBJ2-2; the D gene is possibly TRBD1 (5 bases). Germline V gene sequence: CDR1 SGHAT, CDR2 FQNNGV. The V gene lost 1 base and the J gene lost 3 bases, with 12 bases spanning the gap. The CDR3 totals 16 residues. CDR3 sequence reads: CASSLAGRVDTGELFF. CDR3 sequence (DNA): TGTGCCAGCAGCTTAGCGGGCAGGGTGGACACCGGGGAGCTGTTTTTT.